This T cell receptor (beta chain) was sequenced for a study of blood T cells in healthy people across ages. Germline lookup yields CDR1 WNHNN and CDR2 SYGVQD (reference sequence). V lost 0 bases to trimming and J lost 3 bases; unmatched junction nucleotides: 7. This CDR3 is built from 17 residues. Sample-barcoded 5' priming and a J-beta primer mix drove a second PCR of 7 to 11 cycles. Via MiXCR, TCRdb re-called the 5' RACE reads, giving one row per CDR3 protein. The data hold hundreds of thousands of distinct CDR3 sequences, with roughly 50% observed a single time. The sequenced sample consisted of blood. This clonotype was obtained from a man aged 25-40 years in good health. V usage is TRBV10-1 and J usage is TRBJ2-3, with 9 nucleotides matching TRBD1. CDR3 sequence reads: CASSESFGQGLTDTQYF. DNA of the CDR3: TGCGCCAGCAGTGAGTCGTTCGGACAGGGGTTGACAGATACGCAGTATTTT.